The following is a TCR beta chain sequence with its context. It lacks a known antigen. No much larger clonotype is one base removed from it; base qualities were not supplied. The donors were included in the validation cohort of 120 subjects, a group kept apart from the approximately 670-subject first cohort. At the junction V is shortened by 6 bases and J by 2 bases; bases outside the gene matches: 4. For CDR1 and CDR2, the germline V gene lists SGDLS and YYNGEE. The CDR3 spans 15 residues, from the cysteine through the phenylalanine. Only CDR3 DNA is held: 45 bases, read in frame from base 1. The entry originates in a study of cytomegalovirus exposure and HLA in healthy donors (dated by TCRdb to the late 2010s). Turning to the overall study: According to a later analysis, the 120 or so validation repertoires were produced on the same platform as the approximately 610 repertoires of the first cohort. The aim of the study was to test whether cataloging public T cell receptors could identify signatures of past pathogen exposure. Besides the first cohort of 500 to 700 subjects, a separate validation cohort made up of 120 different subjects was used. The study combined high-throughput TCR immunosequencing, statistical association of individual TCRs with disease status, and machine learning to predict cytomegalovirus infection status. Beyond this particular receptor, the publication reports: A few of the identified cytomegalovirus-associated TCR beta chains were confirmed in vitro to be specific for cytomegalovirus antigens. Across donors, most TCR sequences were observed very rarely, whereas some public TCRs were present in many individuals. Cytomegalovirus status was reported to be diagnosed by the classifier with high specificity and sensitivity in both the original and validation cohorts. A later analysis found that TCRs clustered in the first cohort also tended to co-occur in the roughly 120 validation repertoires, with 90% to 95% of cluster scores above 0. A later analysis had no HLA typing for the validation cohort, so co-occurrence there was scored across all 110 or so repertoires. A total of 164 TCR beta chains were listed by the study as associated with cytomegalovirus. The authors suggested that the approach could potentially be extended to other disease states and immunological phenotypes.

The protocol used for the library was the immunoSEQ multiplex PCR assay. On the study's bioinformatics: A statistical classification framework was built to diagnose cytomegalovirus status from the catalog of TCR beta chain sequences. Drawn from immuneACCESS, this table holds only the in-frame rearrangements with V and J called that TCRdb kept. Clones are partly lost; checked studies trace under half to an unresolved V gene and leave the rest unexplained. D and trimming were read from the DNA, whereas the V and J calls and clone size are those reported in that table. The sample contains under 75,000 clones, 90% to 97% of them found a single time. Clones ranked in the top ten supply less than 1.5% of the sample.

This TCR was recovered from a woman younger than 35 in good health and CMV-seronegative. The chain employs TRBV9 and TRBJ2-2, with 10 bases in between that match TRBD1. Sequencing was done on a sample of PBMCs. CDR3 sequence: CASTRQGANTGELFF. The sequenced DNA is TGTGCCAGCACCCGACAGGGGGCTAACACCGGGGAGCTGTTTTTT. Supplemented by the reference TRBV9 and TRBJ2-2 proteins around the CDR3, the complete variable domain is DSGVTQTPKHLITATGQRVTLRCSPRSGDLSVYWYQQSLDQGLQFLIQYYNGEERAKGNILERFSAQQFPDLHSELNLSSLELGDSALYFCASTRQGANTGELFFGEGSRLTVL.